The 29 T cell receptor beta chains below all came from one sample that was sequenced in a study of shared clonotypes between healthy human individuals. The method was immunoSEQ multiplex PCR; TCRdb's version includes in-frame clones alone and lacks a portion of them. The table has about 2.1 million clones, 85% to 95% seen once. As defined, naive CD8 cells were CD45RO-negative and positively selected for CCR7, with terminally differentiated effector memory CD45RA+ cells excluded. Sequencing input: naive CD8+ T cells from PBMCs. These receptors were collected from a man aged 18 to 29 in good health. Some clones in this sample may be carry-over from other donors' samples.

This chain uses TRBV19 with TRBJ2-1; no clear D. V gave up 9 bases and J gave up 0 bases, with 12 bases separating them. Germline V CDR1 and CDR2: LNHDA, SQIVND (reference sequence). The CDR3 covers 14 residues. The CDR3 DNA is TGTGCCAGCAGAGCTGCCCACTCCTACAATGAGCAGTTCTTC. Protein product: CASRAAHSYNEQFF.

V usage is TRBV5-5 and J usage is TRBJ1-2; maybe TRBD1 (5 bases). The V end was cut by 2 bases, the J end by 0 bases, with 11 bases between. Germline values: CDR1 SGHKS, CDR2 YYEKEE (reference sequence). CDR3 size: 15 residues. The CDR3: CASSFPGDANYGYTF. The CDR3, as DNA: TGTGCCAGCAGCTTCCCCGGGGACGCTAACTATGGCTACACCTTC.

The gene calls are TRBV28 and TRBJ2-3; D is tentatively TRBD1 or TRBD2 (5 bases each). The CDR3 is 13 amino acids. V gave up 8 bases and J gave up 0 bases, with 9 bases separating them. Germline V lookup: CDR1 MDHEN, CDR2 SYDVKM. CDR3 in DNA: TGTGCCAGCCGGGGCATTAGCACAGATACGCAGTATTTT. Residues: CASRGISTDTQYF.

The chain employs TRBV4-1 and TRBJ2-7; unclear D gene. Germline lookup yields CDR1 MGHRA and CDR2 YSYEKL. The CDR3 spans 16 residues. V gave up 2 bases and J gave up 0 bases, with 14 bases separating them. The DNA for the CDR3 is TGCGCCAGCAGCCAAAGCCCGGCTGGCCCCTCCTACGAGCAGTACTTC. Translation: CASSQSPAGPSYEQYF.

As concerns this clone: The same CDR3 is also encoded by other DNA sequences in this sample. The CDR3, as DNA: TGTGCCAGCAGTTCCCCGCTTGCCGGGTCGTACGAGCAGTACTTC. Protein sequence: CASSSPLAGSYEQYF. The chain has TRBV27 and TRBJ2-7; D remains ambiguous. The V and J ends lost 4 bases and 4 bases respectively, with 17 bases between them. CDR3 length equals 15 residues. Germline V gene data show CDR1 as MNHEY and CDR2 as SMNVEV (reference sequence).

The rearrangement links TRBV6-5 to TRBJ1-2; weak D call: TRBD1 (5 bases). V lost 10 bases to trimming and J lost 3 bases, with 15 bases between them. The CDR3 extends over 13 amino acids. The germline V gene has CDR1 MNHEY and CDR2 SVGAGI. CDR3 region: CATWGKGHYGYTF. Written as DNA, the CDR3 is TGTGCCACCTGGGGGAAAGGGCACTATGGCTACACCTTC.

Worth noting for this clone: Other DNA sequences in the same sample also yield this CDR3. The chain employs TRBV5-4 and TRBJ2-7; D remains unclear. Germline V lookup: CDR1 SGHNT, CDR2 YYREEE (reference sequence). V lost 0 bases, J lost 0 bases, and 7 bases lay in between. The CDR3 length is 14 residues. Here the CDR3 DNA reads TGTGCCAGCAGCTTGGGCCGGAGCTCCTACGAGCAGTACTTC. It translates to CASSLGRSSYEQYF.

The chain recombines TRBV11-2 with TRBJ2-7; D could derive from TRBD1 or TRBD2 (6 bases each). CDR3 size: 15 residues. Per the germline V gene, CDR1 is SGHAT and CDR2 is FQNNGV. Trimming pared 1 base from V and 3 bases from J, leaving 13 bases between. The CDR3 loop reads CASSLGAEGGYEQYF. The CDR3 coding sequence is TGTGCCAGCAGCTTAGGGGCCGAGGGGGGCTACGAGCAGTACTTC.

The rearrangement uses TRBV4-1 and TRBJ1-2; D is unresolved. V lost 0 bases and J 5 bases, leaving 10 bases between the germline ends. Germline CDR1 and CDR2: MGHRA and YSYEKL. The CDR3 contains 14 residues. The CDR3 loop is CASSQDAVTYGYTF. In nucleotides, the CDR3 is TGCGCCAGCAGCCAAGATGCAGTCACGTATGGCTACACCTTC.

CDR3 nucleotide sequence: TGTGCCAGCAGCCTCGGACTAGCGGGAGAGGGTGAGCAGTTCTTC. Translating gives CASSLGLAGEGEQFF. The rearrangement links TRBV7-3 to TRBJ2-1, with 13 bases identical to TRBD2. CDR3 length: 15 amino acids. The V gene's germline CDR1 is SGHTA and CDR2 FQGTGA. Trimming at V came to 5 bases and at J to 9 bases, leaving 7 bases not matched to a gene.

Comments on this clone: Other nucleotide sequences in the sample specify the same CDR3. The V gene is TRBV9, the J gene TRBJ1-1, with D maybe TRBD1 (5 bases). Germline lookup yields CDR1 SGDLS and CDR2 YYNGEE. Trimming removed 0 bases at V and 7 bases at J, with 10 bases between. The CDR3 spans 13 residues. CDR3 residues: CASSVVGAGEAFF. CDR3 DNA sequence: TGTGCCAGCAGCGTAGTAGGGGCGGGTGAAGCTTTCTTT.

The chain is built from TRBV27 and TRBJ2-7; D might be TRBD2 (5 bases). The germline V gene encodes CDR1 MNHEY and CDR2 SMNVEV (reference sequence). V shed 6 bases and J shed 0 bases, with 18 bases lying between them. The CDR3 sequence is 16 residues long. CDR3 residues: CASSPAGIGFSYEQYF. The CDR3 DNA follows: TGTGCCAGCAGCCCTGCCGGGATCGGGTTCTCCTACGAGCAGTACTTC.

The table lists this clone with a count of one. CDR3 amino acids: CASSSYGREIPSKRGEQFF. In DNA form, the CDR3 reads TGTGCCAGCAGTTCGTATGGGCGGGAGATCCCATCAAAGAGGGGCGAGCAGTTCTTC. This chain connects TRBV28 to TRBJ2-1; 7 bases are shared with TRBD2. Losses at the gene ends were 4 bases for V and 10 bases for J; bases not matched to a gene: 25. The germline CDR1 and CDR2 sequences are MDHEN and SYDVKM. CDR3 length: 19 amino acids.

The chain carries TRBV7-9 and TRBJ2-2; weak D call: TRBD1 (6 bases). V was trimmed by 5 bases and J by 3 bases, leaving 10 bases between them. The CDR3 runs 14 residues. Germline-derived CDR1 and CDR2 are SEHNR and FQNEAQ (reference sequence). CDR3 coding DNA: TGTGCCAGCAGCCCGGGACACTACACCGGGGAGCTGTTTTTT. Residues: CASSPGHYTGELFF.

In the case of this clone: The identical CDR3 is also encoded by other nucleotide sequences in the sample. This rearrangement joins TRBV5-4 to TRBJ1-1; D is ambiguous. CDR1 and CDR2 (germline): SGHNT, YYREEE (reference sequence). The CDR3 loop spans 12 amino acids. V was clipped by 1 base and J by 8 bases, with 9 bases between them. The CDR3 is CASSLLSGEAFF. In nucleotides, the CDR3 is TGTGCCAGCAGCTTGTTGTCTGGGGAAGCTTTCTTT.

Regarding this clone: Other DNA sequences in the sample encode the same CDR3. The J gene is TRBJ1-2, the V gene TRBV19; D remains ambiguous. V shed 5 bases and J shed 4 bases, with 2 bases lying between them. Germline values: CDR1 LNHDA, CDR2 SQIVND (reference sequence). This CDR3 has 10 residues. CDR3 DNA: TGTGCCAGTAGTGGCTATGGCTACACCTTC. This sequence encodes CASSGYGYTF.

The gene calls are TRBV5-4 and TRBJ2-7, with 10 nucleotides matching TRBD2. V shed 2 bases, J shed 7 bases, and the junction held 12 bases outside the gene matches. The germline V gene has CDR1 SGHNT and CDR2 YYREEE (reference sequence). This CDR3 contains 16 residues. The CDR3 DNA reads TGTGCCAGCAGCTTCGAGGTCAGCGGGAGGGCGGGTGAGCAGTACTTC. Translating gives CASSFEVSGRAGEQYF.

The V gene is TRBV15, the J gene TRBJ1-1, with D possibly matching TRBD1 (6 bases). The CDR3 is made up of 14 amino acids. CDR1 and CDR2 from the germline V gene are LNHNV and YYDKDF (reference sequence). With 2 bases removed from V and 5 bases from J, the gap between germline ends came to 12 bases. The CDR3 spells CATSRSTGRTEAFF. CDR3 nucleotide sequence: TGTGCCACCAGCAGAAGTACAGGGCGGACTGAAGCTTTCTTT. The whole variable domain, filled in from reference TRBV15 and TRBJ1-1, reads DAMVIQNPRYQVTQFGKPVTLSCSQTLNHNVMYWYQQKSSQAPKLLFHYYDKDFNNEADTPDNFQSRRPNTSFCFLDIRSPGLGDTAMYLCATSRSTGRTEAFFGQGTRLTVV.

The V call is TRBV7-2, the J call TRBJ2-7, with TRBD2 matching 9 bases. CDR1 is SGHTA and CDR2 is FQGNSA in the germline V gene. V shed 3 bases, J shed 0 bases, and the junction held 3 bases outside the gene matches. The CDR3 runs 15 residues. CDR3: CASSLLAGDSYEQYF. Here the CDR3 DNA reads TGTGCCAGCAGCTTGTTAGCGGGAGACTCCTACGAGCAGTACTTC.

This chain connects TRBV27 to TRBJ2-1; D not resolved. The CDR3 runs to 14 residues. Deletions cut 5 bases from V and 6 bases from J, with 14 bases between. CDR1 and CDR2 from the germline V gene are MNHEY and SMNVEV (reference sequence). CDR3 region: CASSKLRNRNEQFF. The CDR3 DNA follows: TGTGCCAGCAGTAAGTTGAGAAATCGCAATGAGCAGTTCTTC.

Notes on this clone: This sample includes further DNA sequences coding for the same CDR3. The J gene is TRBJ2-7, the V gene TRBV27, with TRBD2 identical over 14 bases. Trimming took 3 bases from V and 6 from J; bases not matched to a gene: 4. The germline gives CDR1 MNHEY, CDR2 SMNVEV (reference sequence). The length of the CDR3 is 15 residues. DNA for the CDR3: TGTGCCAGCAGTTTGAGCGGACTAGCGGGAGGCGAGCAGTACTTC. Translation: CASSLSGLAGGEQYF.

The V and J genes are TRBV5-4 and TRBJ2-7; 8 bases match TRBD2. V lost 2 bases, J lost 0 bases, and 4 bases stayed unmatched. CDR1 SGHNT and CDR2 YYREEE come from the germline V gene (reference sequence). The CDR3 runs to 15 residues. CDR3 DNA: TGTGCCAGCAGCTTTGCGGGAGGAAGCTCCTACGAGCAGTACTTC. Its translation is CASSFAGGSSYEQYF.

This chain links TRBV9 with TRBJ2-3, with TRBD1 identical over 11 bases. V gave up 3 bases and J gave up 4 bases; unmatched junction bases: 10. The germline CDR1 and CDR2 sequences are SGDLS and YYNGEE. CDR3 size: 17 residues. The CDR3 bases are TGTGCCAGCAGCGGAGGACAGGGGGCCTGGGTAGCAGATACGCAGTATTTT. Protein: CASSGGQGAWVADTQYF.

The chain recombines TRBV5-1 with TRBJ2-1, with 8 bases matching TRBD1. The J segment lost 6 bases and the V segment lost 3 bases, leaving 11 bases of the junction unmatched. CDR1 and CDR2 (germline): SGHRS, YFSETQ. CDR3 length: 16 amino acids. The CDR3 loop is CASSWPQGVKANEQFF. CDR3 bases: TGCGCCAGCAGCTGGCCACAGGGGGTTAAAGCCAATGAGCAGTTCTTC.

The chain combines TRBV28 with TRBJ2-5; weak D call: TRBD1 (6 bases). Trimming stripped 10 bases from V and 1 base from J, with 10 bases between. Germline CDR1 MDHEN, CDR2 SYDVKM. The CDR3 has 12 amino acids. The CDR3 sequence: CATSTGQETQYF. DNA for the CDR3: TGTGCCACCTCGACAGGCCAAGAGACCCAGTACTTC.

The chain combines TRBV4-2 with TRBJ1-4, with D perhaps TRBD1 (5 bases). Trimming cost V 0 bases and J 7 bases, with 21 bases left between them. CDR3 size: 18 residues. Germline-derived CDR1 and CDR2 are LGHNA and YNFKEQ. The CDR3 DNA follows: TGTGCCAGCAGCCAAGAGAGCTTTTCGCAGGGCGTAGGTGAAAAACTGTTTTTT. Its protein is CASSQESFSQGVGEKLFF.

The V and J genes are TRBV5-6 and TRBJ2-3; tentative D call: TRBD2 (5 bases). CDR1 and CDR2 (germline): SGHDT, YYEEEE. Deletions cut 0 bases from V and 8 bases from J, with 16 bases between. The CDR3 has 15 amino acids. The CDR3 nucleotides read TGTGCCAGCAGCTTGGTAGTGCGGGCAGGAGGTACGCAGTATTTT. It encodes CASSLVVRAGGTQYF.

As DNA, the CDR3 is TGTGCCAGCAGCATGAGCTCCTACGAGCAGTACTTC. Translating gives CASSMSSYEQYF. The chain joins TRBV7-8 to TRBJ2-7; no clear D. The CDR3 consists of 12 residues. Germline V gene data show CDR1 as SGHVS and CDR2 as FQNEAQ. Trimming stripped 5 bases from V and 0 bases from J, with 5 bases between.

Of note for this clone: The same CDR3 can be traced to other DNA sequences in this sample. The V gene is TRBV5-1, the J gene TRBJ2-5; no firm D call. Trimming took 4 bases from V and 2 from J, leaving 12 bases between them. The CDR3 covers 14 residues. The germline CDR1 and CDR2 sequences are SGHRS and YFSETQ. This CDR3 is CASSPSGRQETQYF. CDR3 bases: TGCGCCAGCAGCCCAAGTGGCCGTCAAGAGACCCAGTACTTC.